Sequencing of this TCR beta chain was carried out in a study of blood T cell repertoires in COVID-19. Study context: Acute and convalescent COVID-19 samples came from the United States, Italy and Spain.

Trimming cost V 6 bases and J 0 bases; bases outside gene matches: 7. This CDR3 has 16 residues. Germline CDR1 SGHNT, CDR2 YYREEE (reference sequence). Method: immunoSEQ multiplex PCR; TCRdb's copy keeps in-frame clones and lacks some. The sample records approximately 350,000 clones, roughly 90% being singletons. This chain joins TRBV5-4 and TRBJ2-2; 8 nucleotides align to TRBD1. The source material was peripheral blood. The TCR comes from a man aged 35-49 years with acute or convalescent COVID-19. The CDR3 here is CASNPPGGANTGELFF. The CDR3 DNA sequence: TGTGCCAGCAACCCTCCAGGGGGCGCGAACACCGGGGAGCTGTTTTTT.